A selection of T cell receptor beta chains follows, all from one sample in a study of T cells in Graves' hyperthyroidism and ophthalmopathy. One entry per CDR3 protein results from TCRdb running MiXCR on the multiplex PCR reads. The sample lists about 520,000 distinct CDR3 sequences, about 24% occurring once. The sample comprised blood. These receptors originate from a woman in her 30s with Graves' ophthalmopathy. Each CDR3 is given with its conserved first and last residue. Each record gives: D gene, CDR3 length, J gene, clone size, V gene, CDR3 protein, CDR3 DNA. A D gene is named only where the DNA matches it firmly. The size of a clone is reported for some rows only, either as once, few or many, or as a class for expanded clones.

d_gene: -; len: 14; j_gene: TRBJ2-7; abundance: many; v_gene: TRBV5-1; CDR3aa: CASSSSGAVYEQYF; CDR3nt: TGCGCCAGCAGCTCTTCGGGGGCCGTATACGAGCAGTACTTC
d_gene: TRBD1; len: 17; j_gene: TRBJ1-5; abundance: few; v_gene: TRBV28; CDR3aa: CASSTPDRVVSNQPQHF; CDR3nt: TGTGCCAGCAGTACGCCCGACAGGGTTGTTAGCAATCAGCCCCAGCATTTT
d_gene: -; len: 13; j_gene: TRBJ1-1; abundance: -; v_gene: TRBV19; CDR3aa: CASSDQRNTEAFF; CDR3nt: TGTGCCAGTAGTGACCAGCGGAACACTGAAGCTTTCTTT
d_gene: -; len: 16; j_gene: TRBJ1-3; abundance: many; v_gene: TRBV12-3/TRBV12-4; CDR3aa: CASSLLSPGTGNTIYF; CDR3nt: TGTGCCAGCAGTTTACTTTCGCCAGGGACAGGAAACACCATATATTTT
d_gene: -; len: 13; j_gene: TRBJ2-7; abundance: -; v_gene: TRBV28; CDR3aa: CASTLVSSYEQYF; CDR3nt: TGTGCCAGCACCTTGGTTAGCTCCTACGAGCAGTACTTC
d_gene: -; len: 12; j_gene: TRBJ1-1; abundance: few; v_gene: TRBV6-1; CDR3aa: CATNAAKAEAFF; CDR3nt: TGTGCCACCAACGCCGCCAAGGCTGAAGCTTTCTTT
d_gene: TRBD1; len: 14; j_gene: TRBJ2-5; abundance: once; v_gene: TRBV12-3/TRBV12-4; CDR3aa: CASSPRTGASTQYF; CDR3nt: TGTGCCAGCAGCCCGAGGACAGGGGCGAGTACCCAGTACTTC
d_gene: TRBD1; len: 14; j_gene: TRBJ1-2; abundance: many; v_gene: TRBV20-1; CDR3aa: CSARRDRGWGGYTF; CDR3nt: TGCAGTGCTAGAAGGGACAGGGGGTGGGGTGGCTACACCTTC
d_gene: TRBD1; len: 16; j_gene: TRBJ2-5; abundance: -; v_gene: TRBV7-3; CDR3aa: CASSLVWYRGSETQYF; CDR3nt: TGTGCCAGCAGCTTAGTTTGGTACAGGGGTTCTGAGACCCAGTACTTC
d_gene: -; len: 15; j_gene: TRBJ1-6; abundance: many; v_gene: TRBV20-1; CDR3aa: CSARDRGSMARALHF; CDR3nt: TGCAGTGCTAGAGATCGGGGCAGCATGGCTAGGGCCCTCCACTTT
d_gene: -; len: 16; j_gene: TRBJ1-5; abundance: many; v_gene: TRBV27; CDR3aa: CASSLLGGDSNQPQHF; CDR3nt: TGTGCCAGCAGTTTATTGGGGGGTGATAGCAATCAGCCCCAGCATTTT
d_gene: TRBD1; len: 14; j_gene: TRBJ1-2; abundance: -; v_gene: TRBV6-5; CDR3aa: CASGYRGANYGYTF; CDR3nt: TGTGCCAGCGGGTACAGGGGAGCTAACTATGGCTACACCTTC
d_gene: TRBD1; len: 17; j_gene: TRBJ1-2; abundance: few; v_gene: TRBV9; CDR3aa: CASSVVDRGTTMGGYTF; CDR3nt: TGTGCCAGCAGCGTCGTGGACAGGGGCACCACCATGGGTGGCTACACCTTC
d_gene: -; len: 14; j_gene: TRBJ2-2; abundance: -; v_gene: TRBV19; CDR3aa: CASSPGAETGELFF; CDR3nt: TGTGCCAGTAGTCCAGGGGCGGAAACCGGGGAGCTGTTTTTT
d_gene: -; len: 15; j_gene: TRBJ2-7; abundance: few; v_gene: TRBV5-4; CDR3aa: CASSLVAGDHYEQYF; CDR3nt: TGTGCCAGCAGCTTGGTGGCAGGGGACCACTACGAGCAGTACTTC
d_gene: TRBD1; len: 14; j_gene: TRBJ2-7; abundance: few; v_gene: TRBV20-1; CDR3aa: CSAPGQGYFGEQYF; CDR3nt: TGCAGTGCCCCCGGACAGGGTTATTTTGGCGAGCAGTACTTC
d_gene: TRBD1; len: 16; j_gene: TRBJ1-5; abundance: many; v_gene: TRBV27; CDR3aa: CASSPGTGGSNQPQHF; CDR3nt: TGTGCCAGCAGTCCAGGGACAGGGGGGAGCAATCAGCCCCAGCATTTT
d_gene: TRBD2; len: 16; j_gene: TRBJ2-4; abundance: many; v_gene: TRBV5-1; CDR3aa: CASSLTLAAAKNIQYF; CDR3nt: TGCGCCAGCAGCTTGACTCTAGCGGCAGCCAAAAACATTCAGTACTTC
d_gene: -; len: 15; j_gene: TRBJ1-1; abundance: -; v_gene: TRBV7-6; CDR3aa: CASSPLAGGYTEAFF; CDR3nt: TGTGCCAGCAGCCCTTTAGCCGGAGGGTACACTGAAGCTTTCTTT
d_gene: TRBD1; len: 15; j_gene: TRBJ1-1; abundance: many; v_gene: TRBV7-2; CDR3aa: CASSFQTGANTEAFF; CDR3nt: TGTGCCAGCAGCTTCCAGACAGGGGCAAACACTGAAGCTTTCTTT
d_gene: -; len: 14; j_gene: TRBJ2-7; abundance: many; v_gene: TRBV28; CDR3aa: CASSLPRREYEQYF; CDR3nt: TGTGCCAGCAGTTTACCCCGAAGGGAGTACGAGCAGTACTTC
d_gene: TRBD2; len: 13; j_gene: TRBJ2-7; abundance: -; v_gene: TRBV19; CDR3aa: CASSKLAGDEQYF; CDR3nt: TGTGCCAGTAGTAAACTAGCGGGAGACGAGCAGTACTTC
d_gene: -; len: 13; j_gene: TRBJ1-1; abundance: many; v_gene: TRBV9; CDR3aa: CASSYRDATEAFF; CDR3nt: TGTGCCAGCAGCTACCGGGACGCGACTGAAGCTTTCTTT
d_gene: TRBD1; len: 14; j_gene: TRBJ1-2; abundance: -; v_gene: TRBV20-1; CDR3aa: CSARAQDRGDGYTF; CDR3nt: TGCAGTGCTAGAGCTCAAGACAGGGGTGATGGCTACACCTTC
d_gene: -; len: 14; j_gene: TRBJ2-7; abundance: many; v_gene: TRBV28; CDR3aa: CASSFSGGWYEQYF; CDR3nt: TGTGCCAGCAGTTTTAGTGGGGGTTGGTACGAGCAGTACTTC